This T cell receptor (beta chain) derives from a study of control samples from healthy donors and cancer patients. Generated by immunoSEQ multiplex PCR, the TCRdb table keeps only in-frame clones and is missing some. This table holds 24,000 or so clones, approximately 91% found once. The CDR3 loop spans 14 amino acids. CDR1 KGHSH and CDR2 LQKENI come from the germline V gene. The V and J ends lost 2 bases and 0 bases respectively, with 4 bases between them. Material: PBMCs. The receptor's source is a middle-aged man with lung cancer. This rearrangement joins TRBV18 to TRBJ1-4; D is uncertain. In nucleotides, the CDR3 is TGTGCCAGCTCACCATCCTCAACTAATGAAAAACTGTTTTTT. Protein: CASSPSSTNEKLFF.